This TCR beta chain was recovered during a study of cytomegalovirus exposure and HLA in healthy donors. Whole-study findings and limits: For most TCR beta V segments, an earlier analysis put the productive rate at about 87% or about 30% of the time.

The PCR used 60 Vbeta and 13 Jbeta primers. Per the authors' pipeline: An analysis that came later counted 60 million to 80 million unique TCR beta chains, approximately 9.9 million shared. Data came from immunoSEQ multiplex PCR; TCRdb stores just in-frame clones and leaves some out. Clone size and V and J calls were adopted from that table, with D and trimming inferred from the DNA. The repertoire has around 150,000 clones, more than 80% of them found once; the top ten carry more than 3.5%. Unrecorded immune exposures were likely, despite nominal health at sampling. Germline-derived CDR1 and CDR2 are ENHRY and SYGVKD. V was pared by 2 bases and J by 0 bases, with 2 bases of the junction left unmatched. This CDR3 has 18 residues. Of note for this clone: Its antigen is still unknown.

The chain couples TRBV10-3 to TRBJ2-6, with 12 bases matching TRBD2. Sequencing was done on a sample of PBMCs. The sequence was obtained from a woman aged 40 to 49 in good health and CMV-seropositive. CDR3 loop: CAISEASGRASGANVLTF. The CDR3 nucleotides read TGTGCCATCAGTGAGGCTAGCGGGAGGGCCTCTGGGGCCAACGTCCTGACTTTC.